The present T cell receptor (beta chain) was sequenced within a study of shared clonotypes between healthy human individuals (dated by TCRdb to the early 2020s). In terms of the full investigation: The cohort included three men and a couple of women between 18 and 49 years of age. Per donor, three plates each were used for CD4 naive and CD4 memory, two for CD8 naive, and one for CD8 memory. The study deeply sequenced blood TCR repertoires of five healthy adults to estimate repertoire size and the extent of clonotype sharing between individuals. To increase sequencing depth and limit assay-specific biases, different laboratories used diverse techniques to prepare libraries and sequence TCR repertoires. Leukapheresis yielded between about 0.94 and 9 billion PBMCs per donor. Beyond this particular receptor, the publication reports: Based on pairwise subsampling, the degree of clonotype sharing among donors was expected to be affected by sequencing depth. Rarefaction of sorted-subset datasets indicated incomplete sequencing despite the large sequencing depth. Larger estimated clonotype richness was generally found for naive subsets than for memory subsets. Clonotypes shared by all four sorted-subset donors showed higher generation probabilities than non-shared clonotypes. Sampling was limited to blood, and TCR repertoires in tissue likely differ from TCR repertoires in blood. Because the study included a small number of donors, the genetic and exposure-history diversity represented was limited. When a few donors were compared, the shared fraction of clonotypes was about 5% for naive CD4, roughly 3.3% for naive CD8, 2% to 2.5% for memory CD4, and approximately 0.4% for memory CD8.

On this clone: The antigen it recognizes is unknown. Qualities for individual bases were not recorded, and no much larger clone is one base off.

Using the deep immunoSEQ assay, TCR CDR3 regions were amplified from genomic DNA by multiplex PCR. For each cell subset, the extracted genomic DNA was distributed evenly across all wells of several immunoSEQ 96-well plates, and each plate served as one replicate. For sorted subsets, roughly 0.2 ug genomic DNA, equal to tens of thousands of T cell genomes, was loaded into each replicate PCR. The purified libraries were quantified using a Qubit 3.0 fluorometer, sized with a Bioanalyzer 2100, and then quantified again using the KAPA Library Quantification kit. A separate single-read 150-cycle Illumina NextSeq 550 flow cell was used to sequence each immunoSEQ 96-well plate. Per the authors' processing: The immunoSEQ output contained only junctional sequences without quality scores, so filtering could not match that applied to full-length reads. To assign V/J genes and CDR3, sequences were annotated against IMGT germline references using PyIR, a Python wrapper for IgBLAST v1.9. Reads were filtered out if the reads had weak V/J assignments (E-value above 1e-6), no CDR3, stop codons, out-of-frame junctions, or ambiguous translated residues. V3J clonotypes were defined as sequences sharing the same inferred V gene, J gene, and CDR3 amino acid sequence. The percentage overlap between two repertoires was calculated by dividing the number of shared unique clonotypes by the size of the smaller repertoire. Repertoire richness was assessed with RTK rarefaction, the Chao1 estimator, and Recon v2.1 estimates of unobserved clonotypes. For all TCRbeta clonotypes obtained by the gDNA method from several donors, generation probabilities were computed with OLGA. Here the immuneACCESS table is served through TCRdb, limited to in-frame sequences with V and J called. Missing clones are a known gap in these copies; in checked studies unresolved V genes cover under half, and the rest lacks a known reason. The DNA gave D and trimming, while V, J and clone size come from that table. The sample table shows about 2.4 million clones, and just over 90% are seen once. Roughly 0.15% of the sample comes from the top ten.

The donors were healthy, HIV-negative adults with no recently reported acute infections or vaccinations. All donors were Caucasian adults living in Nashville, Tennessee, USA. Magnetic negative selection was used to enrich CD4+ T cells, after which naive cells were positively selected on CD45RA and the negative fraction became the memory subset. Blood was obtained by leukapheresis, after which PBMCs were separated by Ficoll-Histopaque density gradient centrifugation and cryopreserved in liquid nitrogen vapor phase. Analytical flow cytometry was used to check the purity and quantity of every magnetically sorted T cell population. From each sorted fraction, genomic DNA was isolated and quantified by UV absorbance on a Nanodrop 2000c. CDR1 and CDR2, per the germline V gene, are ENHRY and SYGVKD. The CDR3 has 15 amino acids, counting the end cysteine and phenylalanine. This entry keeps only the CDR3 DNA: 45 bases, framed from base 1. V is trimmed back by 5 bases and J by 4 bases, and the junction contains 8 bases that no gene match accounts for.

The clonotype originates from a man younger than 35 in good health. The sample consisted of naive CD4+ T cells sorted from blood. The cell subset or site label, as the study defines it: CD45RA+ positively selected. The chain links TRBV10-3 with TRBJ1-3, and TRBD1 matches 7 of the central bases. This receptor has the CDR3 CAISFQDRAGNTIYF. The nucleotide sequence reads TGTGCCATCAGTTTCCAAGACAGGGCCGGAAACACCATATATTTT.